The 12 T cell receptor beta chains reported below all come from one sample, sequenced in a study of T cell clonality in common variable immunodeficiency (dated by TCRdb to 2014 to 2015). The protocol used for the library was the immunoSEQ multiplex PCR assay. The table comes from immuneACCESS by way of TCRdb, which keeps in-frame sequences with V and J called. Part of the clones is missing from these tables; in studies checked, under half for an unresolved V gene and the rest for unknown reasons. The sample records some 52,000 clones, none occurring a single time. Approximately 3.6% of the sample goes to the ten largest clones. Sequencing used peripheral blood mononuclear cells. The source of these receptors is a person between 18 and 69 years old in good health.

This clone was observed at least ten times. The CDR3 loop reads CSVKTVTDTQYF. CDR3 bases read: TGCAGCGTTAAGACAGTCACAGATACG. This chain connects TRBV29-1 to TRBJ2-3, with D maybe TRBD1 (5 bases). The read halts 3 residues ahead of the CDR3 end, with the missing end drawn from the germline J gene. Trimming took 5 bases from V and 2 from J, leaving 8 bases between them. Germline CDR1 reads SQVTM; CDR2 reads ANQGSEA. The CDR3 consists of 12 residues.

This clone came up a few times. The read terminates 3 residues ahead of where the CDR3 ends, so the germline J gene completes it. The genes are TRBV6-2 or TRBV6-3 and TRBJ1-2; D is unresolved. The V gene's germline CDR1 is MNHEY and CDR2 SVGEGT. The CDR3 consists of 13 residues. CDR3 region: CASTPRENNDYTF. The CDR3 DNA, read in part, is TGTGCCAGCACCCCTCGAGAGAACAATGAC.

This clone was recorded many times. CDR3 sequence: CASSRRDSSSYEQYF. CDR3 DNA (partial): TGTGCCAGCAGTCGGAGGGACTCTAGCTCCTACGAG. The genes are TRBV5-4 and TRBJ2-7; TRBD2 is a possible D gene (6 bases). The sequenced fragment ends 3 residues before the CDR3 boundary, so the rest is inferred from the germline J gene. V was cut by 5 bases and J by 0 bases, with 15 bases left in between. In germline, CDR1 is SGHNT, CDR2 YYREEE (reference sequence). The CDR3 consists of 15 residues. The whole variable domain, remainder taken from reference TRBV5-4 and TRBJ2-7, is ETGVTQSPTHLIKTRGQQVTLRCSSQSGHNTVSWYQQALGQGPQFIFQYYREEENGRGNFPPRFSGLQFPNYSSELNVNALELDDSALYLCASSRRDSSSYEQYFGPGTRLTVT.

A note on this clone: From the germline J gene comes the end of the CDR3, since the read stops 3 residues before it. This rearrangement joins TRBV11-3 to TRBJ1-2, with D possibly being TRBD1 (5 bases). V was shortened by 4 bases and J by 5 bases, with 17 bases between the two germline ends. The CDR3 totals 15 residues. In germline, CDR1 is SGHNT, CDR2 YENEEA. The CDR3 here is CASSSSMMGGYGYTF. The sequenced part of the CDR3 DNA is TGTGCCAGCAGCTCTTCGATGATGGGGGGTTATGGC.

Details on this clone: The read comes to an end 3 residues before the CDR3 does, leaving the germline J gene to fill in the end. V gene TRBV2 combines with J gene TRBJ1-4; D remains unclear. The CDR3 has 16 residues. The germline V gene has CDR1 SNHLY and CDR2 FYNNEI. The CDR3 bases that were read are TGTGCCAGCAGTGAACTAGGCGGAAGTGTTAATTCACCA. This codes for CASSELGGSVNSP. The full CDR3 protein is CASSELGGSVNSPLFF. The complete variable domain, with remaining parts taken from reference TRBV2 and TRBJ1-4, reads EPEVTQTPSHQVTQMGQEVILRCVPISNHLYFYWYRQILGQKVEFLVSFYNNEISEKSEIFDDQFSVERPDGSNFTLKIRSTKLEDSAMYFCASSELGGSVNSPLFFGSGTQLSVL.

This clone was seen repeatedly, ten times or more. The CDR3 end is not reached by the read, which stops 3 residues before it; the germline J gene fills it in. The gene calls are TRBV7-2 and TRBJ2-7; 8 bases are a match to TRBD2. The germline V gene encodes CDR1 SGHTA and CDR2 FQGNSA. The length of the CDR3 is 14 residues. J lost 5 bases, V lost 6 bases, and 9 bases had no gene match. The CDR3 DNA, read in part, is TGTGCCAGCAGACTGCGGGAGGCTCGGGACGAG. It yields the protein CASRLREARDE. The entire CDR3 sequence reads CASRLREARDEQYF.

In this sample, this clone turned up many times. The CDR3 end falls 3 residues outside the read, so it is completed with the germline J gene. The J gene is TRBJ2-3, the V gene TRBV11-3; D perhaps matches TRBD2 (6 bases). The CDR3 length is 15 residues. The germline V gene encodes CDR1 SGHNT and CDR2 YENEEA. With 1 base removed from V and 6 bases from J, the gap between germline ends came to 14 bases. CDR3: CASSLVGGGVDTQYF. The CDR3 DNA, read in part, is TGTGCCAGCAGCTTAGTTGGCGGAGGGGTCGATACG.

This clone was counted ten times or more. The CDR3 goes on 3 residues after the read ends, and that part is filled in from the germline J gene. The chain has TRBV7-2 and TRBJ2-7; D remains ambiguous. Germline CDR1 and CDR2: SGHTA and FQGNSA. The CDR3 runs 13 residues. V was pared by 2 bases and J by 2 bases, with 7 bases between. The CDR3 here is CASSLPSTYEQYF. The sequenced part of the CDR3 DNA is TGTGCCAGCAGCTTACCTAGTACCTACGAG.

To note about this clone: Sequencing ends 3 residues short of the CDR3 end; the germline J gene provides the rest. The chain joins TRBV19 to TRBJ2-3; 9 bases are shared with TRBD2. The CDR3 covers 15 residues. Germline V gene data show CDR1 as LNHDA and CDR2 as SQIVND (reference sequence). This CDR3 reads CASSSRLADGETQYF. CDR3 DNA (partial): TGTGCCAGTAGTAGCCGACTAGCGGATGGAGAGACG.

In its sample, this clone was seen many times. The read terminates 3 residues before the CDR3 end, so the remaining end is supplied by the germline J gene. The chain employs TRBV7-3 and TRBJ2-3; 11 positions match TRBD2. With 1 base clipped from V and 3 bases from J, the junction kept 12 bases outside the gene matches. This CDR3 contains 19 residues. The germline V gene has CDR1 SGHTA and CDR2 FQGTGA. The CDR3 reads CASSLMAAASGRLTDTQYF. Partial CDR3 DNA: TGTGCCAGCAGCTTAATGGCGGCAGCTAGCGGGAGGTTGACAGATACG.

This clone was seen ten or more times. The read is 3 residues too short to cover the CDR3 end, so that end is filled in from the germline J gene. This chain uses TRBV19 with TRBJ1-5; 9 bases fit TRBD1. Germline V gives CDR1 LNHDA, CDR2 SQIVND (reference sequence). J gave up 5 bases and V 5 bases, and 7 bases lay outside the gene matches. This CDR3 is 15 amino acids long. CDR3 protein: CASSPGTGFDQPQHF. The CDR3 bases that were read are TGTGCCAGTAGTCCCGGGACAGGGTTCGATCAGCCC.

In its sample, this clone was seen many times. With the read ending 3 residues before the CDR3 end, the germline J gene is used to fill in that end. This chain links TRBV7-9 with TRBJ2-2; D is perhaps TRBD1 (5 bases). The length of the CDR3 is 15 residues. The ends were cut back, 3 bases at V and 5 bases at J, with 13 bases in the middle. Per the germline V gene, CDR1 is SEHNR and CDR2 is FQNEAQ (reference sequence). The sequenced part of the CDR3 DNA is TGTGCCAGCAGCTTGTGGGCAGGGAATACCGGGGAG. This gives the protein CASSLWAGNTGE. The full CDR3 is CASSLWAGNTGELFF.